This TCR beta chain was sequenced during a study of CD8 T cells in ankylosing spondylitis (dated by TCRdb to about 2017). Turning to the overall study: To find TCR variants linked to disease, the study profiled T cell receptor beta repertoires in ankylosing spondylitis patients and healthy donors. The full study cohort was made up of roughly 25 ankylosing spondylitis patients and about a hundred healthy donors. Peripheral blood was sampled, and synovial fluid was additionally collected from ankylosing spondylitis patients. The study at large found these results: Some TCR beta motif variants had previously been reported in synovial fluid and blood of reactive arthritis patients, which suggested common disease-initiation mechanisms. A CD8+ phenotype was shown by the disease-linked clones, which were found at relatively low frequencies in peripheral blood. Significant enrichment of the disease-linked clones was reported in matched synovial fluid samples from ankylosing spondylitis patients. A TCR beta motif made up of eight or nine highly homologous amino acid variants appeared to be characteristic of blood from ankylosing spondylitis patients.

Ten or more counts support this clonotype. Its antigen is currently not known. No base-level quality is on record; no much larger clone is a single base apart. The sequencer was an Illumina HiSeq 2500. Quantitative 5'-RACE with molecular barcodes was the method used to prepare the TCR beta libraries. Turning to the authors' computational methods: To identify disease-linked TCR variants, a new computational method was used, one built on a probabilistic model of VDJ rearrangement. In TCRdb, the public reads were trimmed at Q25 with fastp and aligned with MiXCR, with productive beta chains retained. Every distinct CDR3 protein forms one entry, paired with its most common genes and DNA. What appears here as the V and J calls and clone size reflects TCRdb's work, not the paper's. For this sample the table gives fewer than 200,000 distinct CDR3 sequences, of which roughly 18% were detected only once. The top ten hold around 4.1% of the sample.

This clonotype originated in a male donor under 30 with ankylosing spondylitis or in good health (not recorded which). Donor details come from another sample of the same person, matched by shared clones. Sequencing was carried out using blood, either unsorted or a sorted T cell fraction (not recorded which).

The sequenced DNA is TGTGCCAGCAGCCCGGCCGGGACCGCAATGGGCGAGACCCAGTACTTC. This is translated as CASSPAGTAMGETQYF. The V and J genes are TRBV12-3 or TRBV12-4 and TRBJ2-5, with the D segment possibly TRBD1 or TRBD2, each aligning over 5 bases. V was cut back by 6 bases and J by 5 bases, leaving a gap of 22 bases between them. Including cysteine and phenylalanine, the CDR3 has 16 amino acids. Only CDR3 DNA remains: 48 bases, in frame from the first base.